Listed here are 8 T cell receptor beta chains from one sample, sequenced in a study of spatial heterogeneity in lung cancer (dated by TCRdb to the late 2010s). What the time point label conveys for this sample: blood at routine non-recurrence follow-up after resection. Library method: 5' RACE. Sequenced using a NextSeq 500. The public reads were run again by TCRdb, first through fastp at Q25 and then through MiXCR, and only productive beta chains were kept. Here each entry gathers all rows of one CDR3 protein and keeps the most common genes and DNA. This sample holds 110,000 or so distinct CDR3 sequences; about 10% were observed only once. The ten largest clonotypes hold approximately 25% of the sample. The sequencing here drew on PBMCs, taken at follow-up. The receptors derive from a female donor with early-stage non-small cell lung cancer.

In nucleotides, the CDR3 is TGTGCCAGCAGCTTGGTTGGGGACAGGGCGACTAATGAAAAACTGTTTTTT. This translates into CASSLVGDRATNEKLFF. The chain recombines TRBV5-6 with TRBJ1-4; 9 nucleotides agree with TRBD1. Germline V gene lookup returns CDR1 SGHDT and CDR2 YYEEEE. The CDR3 spans 17 residues. The junction had 5 bases not matched to a gene; V was cut back by 0 bases and J by 2 bases.

The sample holds a few counts of this clonotype. The CDR3 DNA sequence: TGTGCCAGCAGCTTTGGGGGATCGACCGGGGAGCTGTTTTTT. As protein: CASSFGGSTGELFF. The rearrangement links TRBV7-3 to TRBJ2-2; tentatively, D is TRBD1 or TRBD2 (5 bases each). Trimming took 3 bases from V and 5 from J, leaving 10 bases between them. This CDR3 has 14 residues. The V gene's germline CDR1 is SGHTA and CDR2 FQGTGA.

The chain couples TRBV24-1 to TRBJ2-1; tentatively, D is TRBD1 or TRBD2 (5 bases each). This CDR3 is 16 amino acids long. The V and J ends lost 6 bases and 5 bases respectively, with 19 bases between them. CDR1 is KGHDR, CDR2 SFDVKD, per germline. CDR3: CATSTTLGPRNNEQFF. DNA of the CDR3: TGTGCCACCAGTACAACTCTGGGACCGCGCAACAATGAGCAGTTCTTC.

The table lists this clonotype with a few counts. The chain has TRBV11-2 and TRBJ1-6; no clear D gene. This CDR3 has 12 residues. CDR1 is SGHAT, CDR2 FQNNGV, per germline. Trimming shortened V by 6 bases and J by 10 bases, and 10 bases separated the two germline ends. CDR3 sequence (DNA): TGTGCCAGCAGACTCACCTCGTCACCCCTCCACTTT. It codes for CASRLTSSPLHF.

The gene calls are TRBV28 and TRBJ1-4; no reliable D call. There are 14 residues in the CDR3. Trimming shortened V by 6 bases and J by 3 bases, and 11 bases separated the two germline ends. Germline lookup yields CDR1 MDHEN and CDR2 SYDVKM. The CDR3 spells CASSQTSSNEKLFF. The DNA for the CDR3 is TGTGCCAGCAGCCAGACAAGTTCTAATGAAAAACTGTTTTTT.

This clonotype was counted ten times or more. The chain links TRBV29-1 to TRBJ2-5; D call uncertain. The CDR3 covers 11 residues. Trimming pared 4 bases from V and 1 base from J, leaving 4 bases between. CDR1 and CDR2 from the germline V gene are SQVTM and ANQGSEA. Written as DNA, the CDR3 is TGCAGCGTTGCCTTCCAAGAGACCCAGTACTTC. Translating gives CSVAFQETQYF.

This clonotype showed up many times. The gene calls are TRBV24-1 and TRBJ2-1, with 12 bases matching TRBD2. The CDR3 has 15 residues. Germline CDR1 and CDR2: KGHDR and SFDVKD. V trimming: 2 bases; J trimming: 7 bases; junction bases outside the gene matches: 2. This CDR3 reads CATSDSSGRVNEQFF. The CDR3 nucleotides are TGTGCCACCAGTGATTCTAGCGGGAGGGTGAATGAGCAGTTCTTC.

A few counts support this clonotype. The chain joins TRBV21-1 to TRBJ2-1; the table assigns TRBD1, which was not confirmed against the DNA. TRBV21-1 is a pseudogene locus. The CDR3 covers 14 residues. The CDR3 coding sequence is TGTGCCAGCAGCAACCGGGACACCCCGAATGAGCAGTTCTTC. Its translation: CASSNRDTPNEQFF.